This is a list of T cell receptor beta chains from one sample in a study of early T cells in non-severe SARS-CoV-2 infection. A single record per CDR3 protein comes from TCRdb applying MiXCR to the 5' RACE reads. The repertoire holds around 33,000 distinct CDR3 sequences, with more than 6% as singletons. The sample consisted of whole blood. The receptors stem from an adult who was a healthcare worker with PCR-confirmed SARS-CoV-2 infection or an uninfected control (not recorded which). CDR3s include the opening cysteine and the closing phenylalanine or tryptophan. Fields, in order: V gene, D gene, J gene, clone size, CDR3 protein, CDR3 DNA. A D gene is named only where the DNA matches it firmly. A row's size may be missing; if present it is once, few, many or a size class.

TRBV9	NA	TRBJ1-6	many	CASSVMGNSPLHF	TGTGCCAGCAGCGTTATGGGCAATTCACCCCTCCACTTT
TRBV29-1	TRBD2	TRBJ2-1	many	CSVRTGTSGSNEQFF	TGCAGCGTCAGAACCGGGACTAGCGGGAGCAATGAGCAGTTCTTC
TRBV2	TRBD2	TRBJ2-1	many	CASSGLAGVYNEQFF	TGTGCCAGCAGTGGACTAGCGGGTGTCTACAATGAGCAGTTCTTC
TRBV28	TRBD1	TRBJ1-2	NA	CASRTGTGDPYGYTF	TGTGCCAGCAGGACAGGGACAGGGGACCCCTATGGCTACACCTTC
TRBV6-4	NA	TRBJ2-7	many	CASSPSRGYEQYF	TGTGCCAGCAGTCCCTCCCGGGGGTACGAGCAGTACTTC
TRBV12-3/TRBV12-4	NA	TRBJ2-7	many	CASSLLPTRYEQYF	TGTGCCAGCAGTCTCCTCCCCACCCGATACGAGCAGTACTTC
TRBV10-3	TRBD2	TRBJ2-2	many	CATWTSGITGELFF	TGTGCCACCTGGACTAGCGGGATCACCGGGGAGCTGTTTTTT
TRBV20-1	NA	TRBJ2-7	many	CSARERADSEQYF	TGCAGTGCTAGAGAGCGGGCCGACAGCGAGCAGTACTTC
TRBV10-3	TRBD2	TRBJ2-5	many	CAISESTAPSGRAHETQYF	TGTGCCATCAGTGAGTCGACGGCCCCTAGCGGGAGGGCCCACGAGACCCAGTACTTC
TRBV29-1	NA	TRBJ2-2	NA	CSVRRQLRGALFF	TGCAGCGTCCGTAGACAGCTCCGGGGGGCGCTGTTTTTT
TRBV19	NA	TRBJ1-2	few	CASSSVFYGYTF	TGTGCCAGTAGTTCGGTATTCTATGGCTACACCTTC
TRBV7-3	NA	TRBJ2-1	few	CASSLTGEDRPLF	TGTGCCAGCAGCTTAACGGGGGAGGACCGCCCACTCTTC
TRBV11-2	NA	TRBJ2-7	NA	CASSLDSGGAYPIEQYF	TGTGCCAGCAGCTTAGATTCCGGGGGCGCTTACCCCATCGAGCAGTACTTC
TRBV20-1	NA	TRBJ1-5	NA	CSAPDGGPRESQPQHF	TGCAGTGCTCCAGACGGGGGGCCAAGGGAGTCTCAGCCCCAGCATTTT
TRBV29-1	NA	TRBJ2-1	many	CSVWMGGREQFF	TGCAGCGTCTGGATGGGTGGAAGGGAGCAGTTCTTC
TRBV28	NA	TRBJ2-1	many	CASSFDRYYNEQFF	TGTGCCAGCAGTTTTGACCGCTATTACAATGAGCAGTTCTTC
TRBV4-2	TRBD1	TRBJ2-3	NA	CASSQDQGAPPTDTQYF	TGTGCCAGCAGCCAAGATCAGGGGGCCCCACCCACAGATACGCAGTATTTT
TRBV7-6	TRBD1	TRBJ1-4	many	CASSPPGGEKLFF	TGTGCCAGCAGCCCCCCAGGGGGTGAAAAACTGTTTTTT
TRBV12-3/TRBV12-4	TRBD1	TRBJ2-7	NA	CASSQSVGDRTF	TGTGCCAGCAGCCAATCCGTTGGGGACAGGACCTTC
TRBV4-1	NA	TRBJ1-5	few	CASSQDSPDDYNQPQHF	TGCGCCAGCAGCCAAGATTCCCCCGACGACTACAATCAGCCCCAGCATTTT
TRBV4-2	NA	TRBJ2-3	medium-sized	CASSQPGRGDTQYF	TGTGCCAGCAGCCAACCAGGCCGGGGAGATACGCAGTATTTT
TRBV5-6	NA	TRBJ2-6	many	CASSRAGNLPGANVLTF	TGTGCCAGCAGCCGTGCCGGGAATCTGCCTGGGGCCAACGTCCTGACTTTC
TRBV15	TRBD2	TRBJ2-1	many	CATSRDSGRPYNEQFF	TGTGCCACCAGCAGGGATAGCGGGAGACCCTACAATGAGCAGTTCTTC
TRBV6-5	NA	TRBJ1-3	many	CASSYSEGVGNTIYF	TGTGCCAGCAGTTACTCGGAGGGTGTTGGAAACACCATATATTTT
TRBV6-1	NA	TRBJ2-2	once	CASSLESHTGELFF	TGTGCCAGCAGTCTCGAGAGCCACACCGGGGAGCTGTTTTTT
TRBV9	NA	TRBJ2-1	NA	CASSSSAHYNEQFF	TGTGCCAGCAGCTCTAGCGCCCACTACAATGAGCAGTTCTTC
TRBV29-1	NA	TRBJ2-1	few	CSGGVPEQFF	TGCAGCGGCGGGGTACCTGAGCAGTTCTTC
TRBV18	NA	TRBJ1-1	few	CASSPLADIEAFF	TGTGCCAGCTCACCACTTGCAGACATTGAAGCTTTCTTT
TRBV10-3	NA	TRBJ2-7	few	CAITSTGTSAYEQYF	TGTGCCATCACCAGTACCGGGACAAGCGCCTACGAGCAGTACTTC
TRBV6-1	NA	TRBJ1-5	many	CASSGGVLSNQPQHF	TGTGCCAGCAGTGGGGGCGTCCTCAGCAATCAGCCCCAGCATTTT
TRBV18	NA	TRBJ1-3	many	CASSPPPSTGNTIYF	TGTGCCAGCTCACCACCGCCATCAACTGGAAACACCATATATTTT
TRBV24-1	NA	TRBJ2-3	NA	CATSENRDTQYF	TGTGCCACCAGTGAAAACAGGGATACGCAGTATTTT
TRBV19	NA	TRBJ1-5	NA	CASIPGGAYQPQHF	TGTGCCAGTATCCCTGGGGGGGCTTATCAGCCCCAGCATTTT
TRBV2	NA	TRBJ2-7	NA	CASTRNEQYF	TGTGCCAGCACGAGAAACGAGCAGTACTTC
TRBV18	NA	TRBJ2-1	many	CASSLLAAQMELSYNEQFF	TGTGCCAGCTCACTGTTGGCTGCACAGATGGAACTCTCCTACAATGAGCAGTTCTTC
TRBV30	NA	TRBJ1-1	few	CAWKGRAVEAFF	TGTGCCTGGAAGGGCAGGGCGGTTGAAGCTTTCTTT
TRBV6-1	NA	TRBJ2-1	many	CASRGGPRGTSYNEQFF	TGTGCCAGCAGAGGGGGGCCACGTGGGACTTCCTACAATGAGCAGTTCTTC
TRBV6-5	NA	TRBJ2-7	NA	CASSDLAASYEQYF	TGTGCCAGCAGTGACCTTGCGGCCTCCTACGAGCAGTACTTC
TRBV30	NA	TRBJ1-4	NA	CAWSVFEEKLFF	TGTGCCTGGAGTGTATTTGAGGAAAAACTGTTTTTT
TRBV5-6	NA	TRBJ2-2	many	CASSLYLNTGELFF	TGTGCCAGCAGCTTGTACTTGAACACCGGGGAGCTGTTTTTT
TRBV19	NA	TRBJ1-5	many	CASTLTGYSNQPQHF	TGTGCCAGTACCCTCACAGGGTATAGCAATCAGCCCCAGCATTTT
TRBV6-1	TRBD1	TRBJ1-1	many	CASSAWDRVDTEAFF	TGTGCCAGCAGTGCCTGGGACAGGGTCGACACTGAAGCTTTCTTT
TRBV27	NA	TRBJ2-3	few	CASGTLRDTQYF	TGTGCCAGCGGAACGTTAAGAGATACGCAGTATTTT
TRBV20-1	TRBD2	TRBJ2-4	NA	CSARTSGMAKNIQYF	TGCAGTGCGAGGACTAGCGGGATGGCCAAAAACATTCAGTACTTC
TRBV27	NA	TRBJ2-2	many	CASSLSPRRALNTGELFF	TGTGCCAGCAGTTTATCGCCCCGGAGGGCCCTCAACACCGGGGAGCTGTTTTTT
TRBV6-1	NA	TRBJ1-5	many	CASSGGQDYQPQHF	TGTGCCAGCAGCGGAGGTCAGGACTATCAGCCCCAGCATTTT
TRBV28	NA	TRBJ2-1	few	CASSYQDRPRENEQFF	TGTGCCAGCAGTTACCAAGACAGGCCCCGTGAAAATGAGCAGTTCTTC
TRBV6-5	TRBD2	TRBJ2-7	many	CASSYSSGSSYEQYF	TGTGCCAGCAGTTACTCTAGCGGGAGCTCCTACGAGCAGTACTTC
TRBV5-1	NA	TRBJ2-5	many	CASSFVYQETQYF	TGCGCCAGCAGCTTCGTGTACCAAGAGACCCAGTACTTC
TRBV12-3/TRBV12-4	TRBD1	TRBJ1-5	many	CASSGTGVISNQPQHF	TGTGCCAGCAGCGGGACAGGGGTAATTAGCAATCAGCCCCAGCATTTT
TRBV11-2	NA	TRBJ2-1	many	CASSLVNSGNNEQFF	TGTGCCAGCAGCTTAGTCAATAGCGGAAACAATGAGCAGTTCTTC
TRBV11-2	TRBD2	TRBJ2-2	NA	CASSLGLAANTGELFF	TGTGCCAGCAGCTTAGGACTAGCGGCGAACACCGGGGAGCTGTTTTTT
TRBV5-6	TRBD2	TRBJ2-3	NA	CASSLTSGSPEDTQYF	TGTGCCAGCAGTCTGACTAGCGGGTCCCCCGAAGATACGCAGTATTTT
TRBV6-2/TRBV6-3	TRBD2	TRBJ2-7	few	CASSPTSGSSYEQYF	TGTGCCAGCAGTCCCACTAGCGGGAGCTCCTACGAGCAGTACTTC